These 20 T cell receptor beta chains originate from one sample sequenced in a study of blood T cell repertoires in COVID-19. Using immunoSEQ multiplex PCR, the repertoire was profiled, and TCRdb retains in-frame clones only, with some absent. The sample shows approximately 260,000 clones, roughly 89% of them seen only once. Input material: peripheral blood. Receptors were obtained from a woman aged 60 to 75 with COVID-19, enrolled during active disease.

The DNA of the CDR3 is TGTGCCAGCTCACTATGGGACAGGAACACTGAAGCTTTCTTT. Its translation is CASSLWDRNTEAFF. The rearrangement links TRBV18 to TRBJ1-1; 7 bases line up with TRBD1. The CDR3 loop spans 14 amino acids. Germline CDR1 and CDR2: KGHSH and LQKENI. J gave up 1 base and V 4 bases, and 3 bases lay outside the gene matches.

This clone was picked up one time. This chain joins TRBV5-6 and TRBJ1-1, with 8 bases that match TRBD1. The CDR3 runs to 18 residues. After removal of 3 bases from V and 4 bases from J, the junction contained 17 bases not matched to a gene. The germline gives CDR1 SGHDT, CDR2 YYEEEE. The chain's CDR3 is CASSSVSGDRIRTTEAFF. CDR3 DNA sequence: TGTGCCAGCAGCTCGGTGTCTGGGGACAGGATACGGACCACTGAAGCTTTCTTT.

J is TRBJ1-1 and V is TRBV19; D is unclear. V was pared by 10 bases and J by 1 base, with 19 bases between. Germline V gene sequence: CDR1 LNHDA, CDR2 SQIVND (reference sequence). This CDR3 has 15 residues. The CDR3 coding sequence is TGTGCCACTACCCCCTCAAGGCGGGAGAACACTGAAGCTTTCTTT. Translation gives CATTPSRRENTEAFF.

The genes are TRBV20-1 and TRBJ1-1, with D unclear. In germline, CDR1 is DFQATT, CDR2 SNEGSKA (reference sequence). This CDR3 is 11 amino acids long. The chain's CDR3 is CSPRDNTEAFF. CDR3 coding DNA: TGCAGCCCTCGGGATAACACTGAAGCTTTCTTT.

This clone was observed a few times. The rearrangement links TRBV5-1 to TRBJ1-2; D may be TRBD1 (6 bases). Trimming stripped 4 bases from V and 2 bases from J, with 12 bases between. CDR1 and CDR2 (germline): SGHRS, YFSETQ. The CDR3 is 14 residues long. CDR3 sequence reads: CASSRTVQNYGYTF. The CDR3 nucleotides read TGCGCCAGCAGCCGGACAGTACAAAACTATGGCTACACCTTC.

This clone showed up just once. V usage is TRBV27 and J usage is TRBJ1-3, with a tentative D call TRBD1 (6 bases). CDR1 and CDR2 from the germline V gene are MNHEY and SMNVEV (reference sequence). The CDR3 has 16 residues. Trimming removed 5 bases from V and 0 bases from J, with 14 bases in between. CDR3 nucleotide sequence: TGTGCCAGCAGTCCCTACGGACAGAACTCTGGAAACACCATATATTTT. The encoded protein is CASSPYGQNSGNTIYF.

In DNA, the CDR3 is TGCGCCAGCAGTGGGGGCAGGGGGCGATTTCGGCGACAAGAGACCCAGTACTTC. Translated, it gives CASSGGRGRFRRQETQYF. J is TRBJ2-5 and V is TRBV10-2; 8 bases agree with TRBD1. CDR1 and CDR2 (germline): WSHSY, SAAADI. The junction had 15 bases not matched to a gene; V was cut back by 4 bases and J by 2 bases. This CDR3 is 18 amino acids long.

The genes are TRBV4-2 and TRBJ1-2; unclear D gene. This CDR3 spans 14 amino acids. Germline CDR1 reads LGHNA; CDR2 reads YNFKEQ. Trimming cost V 0 bases and J 5 bases, with 10 bases left between them. CDR3 sequence reads: CASSQDSGKYGYTF. The CDR3, as DNA: TGTGCCAGCAGCCAAGATTCGGGGAAGTATGGCTACACCTTC.

The V and J genes are TRBV4-1 and TRBJ1-4; 12 positions agree with TRBD1. Germline V lookup: CDR1 MGHRA, CDR2 YSYEKL. The CDR3 has 17 amino acids. V was clipped by 5 bases and J by 7 bases; unmatched bases: 11. The CDR3 loop reads CASSSLGQGALGEKLFF. The CDR3 DNA is TGCGCCAGCAGCTCCTTGGGACAGGGGGCGCTTGGTGAAAAACTGTTTTTT.

V is TRBV6-5 and J is TRBJ1-2, with 10 bases matching TRBD1. CDR1 is MNHEY and CDR2 is SVGAGI in the germline V gene. The CDR3 extends over 15 amino acids. V dropped 5 bases and J dropped 4; count of bases not matched to a gene: 7. CDR3 loop: CASSPRQGALYGYTF. The CDR3, as DNA: TGTGCCAGCAGTCCTCGACAGGGGGCCCTCTATGGCTACACCTTC.

The genes are TRBV6-1 and TRBJ2-2; 9 bases fit TRBD1. CDR1 MNHNS and CDR2 SASEGT come from the germline V gene. V gave up 3 bases and J gave up 6 bases; unmatched junction bases: 5. The CDR3 has 15 amino acids. The DNA of the CDR3 is TGTGCCAGCAGTGAGGGACAGGGAGGCGCCGGGGAGCTGTTTTTT. Translation: CASSEGQGGAGELFF.

This chain connects TRBV6-2 or TRBV6-3 to TRBJ1-1; the match to TRBD1 covers 8 bases. The CDR3 is made up of 15 amino acids. V dropped 5 bases and J dropped 6; count of bases not matched to a gene: 11. The germline V gene encodes CDR1 MNHEY and CDR2 SVGEGT. Here the CDR3 reads CASSPVTGAYSEAFF. CDR3 DNA sequence: TGTGCCAGCAGTCCCGTGACAGGGGCGTACTCTGAAGCTTTCTTT.

In its sample, this clone was seen once. The gene calls are TRBV15 and TRBJ1-5, with a possible D match to TRBD1 (5 bases). The CDR3 spans 20 residues. Trimming took 0 bases from V and 0 from J, leaving 21 bases between them. Germline values: CDR1 LNHNV, CDR2 YYDKDF (reference sequence). CDR3 protein: CATSREGPFKWGLSNQPQHF. In DNA form, the CDR3 reads TGTGCCACCAGCAGAGAGGGACCATTTAAGTGGGGACTTAGCAATCAGCCCCAGCATTTT. Supplemented by reference TRBV15 and TRBJ1-5, the full variable domain reads DAMVIQNPRYQVTQFGKPVTLSCSQTLNHNVMYWYQQKSSQAPKLLFHYYDKDFNNEADTPDNFQSRRPNTSFCFLDIRSPGLGDTAMYLCATSREGPFKWGLSNQPQHFGDGTRLSIL.

This sequence joins TRBV7-2 and TRBJ1-6, with 8 bases lining up with TRBD1. Per the germline V gene, CDR1 is SGHTA and CDR2 is FQGNSA. This CDR3 is 16 amino acids long. V was clipped by 1 base and J by 5 bases; unmatched bases: 4. This chain's CDR3 is CASSLVTGANNSPLHF. CDR3 DNA: TGTGCCAGCAGCTTAGTGACAGGGGCCAATAATTCACCCCTCCACTTT.

V usage is TRBV27 and J usage is TRBJ2-6; 7 nucleotides line up with TRBD2. Germline CDR1 MNHEY, CDR2 SMNVEV (reference sequence). J gave up 4 bases and V 5 bases, and 11 bases lay outside the gene matches. This CDR3 is 17 amino acids long. CDR3 coding DNA: TGTGCCAGCAGTCTCTTCCAACCGGGAGGAGGGGCCAACGTCCTGACTTTC. Translating it yields CASSLFQPGGGANVLTF.

The V call is TRBV3-1 (or the pseudogene TRBV3-2), the J call TRBJ1-5; possibly TRBD1 for D (6 bases). Germline V gene lookup returns CDR1 LGHDT and CDR2 YNNKEL (reference sequence). The V gene lost 2 bases and the J gene lost 9 bases, with 11 bases spanning the gap. CDR3 length: 13 residues. The CDR3 sequence: CASSQTGSRPQHF. As DNA, the CDR3 is TGTGCCAGCAGCCAAACAGGGTCCCGGCCCCAGCATTTT.

The CDR3 bases are TGTGCCAGCAGCGGGGGGACTAGCGGCCAAGAGACCCAGTACTTC. It is translated as CASSGGTSGQETQYF. V and J are TRBV5-8 and TRBJ2-5, with 11 positions matching TRBD2. CDR1 SGHTS and CDR2 YDEGEE come from the germline V gene. V shed 4 bases, J shed 1 base, and the junction held 3 bases outside the gene matches. The CDR3 is made up of 15 amino acids. The full variable domain, with the rest looked up from reference TRBV5-8 and TRBJ2-5, is EAGVTQSPTHLIKTRGQQATLRCSPISGHTSVYWYQQALGLGLQFLLWYDEGEERNRGNFPPRFSGRQFPNYSSELNVNALELEDSALYLCASSGGTSGQETQYFGPGTRLLVL.

This clone appeared a single time. The chain recombines TRBV4-1 with TRBJ1-1; perhaps TRBD1 as D (5 bases). Germline V gene lookup returns CDR1 MGHRA and CDR2 YSYEKL. Trimming pared 1 base from V and 1 base from J, leaving 10 bases between. The CDR3 has 15 residues. The CDR3 here is CASSQAWGGNTEAFF. CDR3 in DNA: TGCGCCAGCAGCCAAGCGTGGGGGGGGAACACTGAAGCTTTCTTT.

The chain joins TRBV18 to TRBJ1-2; D call uncertain. Germline CDR1 KGHSH, CDR2 LQKENI. V was cut by 2 bases and J by 7 bases, with 11 bases left in between. This CDR3 has 13 residues. CDR3 coding DNA: TGTGCCAGCTCACCAGAAGCGGAACTTGGCTACACCTTC. Translating it yields CASSPEAELGYTF.

The sample holds a few counts of this clone. The chain combines TRBV30 with TRBJ1-1; a possible D gene is TRBD1 (6 bases). The germline gives CDR1 GTSNPN, CDR2 SVGIG (reference sequence). V was cut by 2 bases and J by 1 base, with 8 bases left in between. The CDR3 is made up of 13 amino acids. CDR3 sequence: CAWSKQGNTEAFF. Written as DNA, the CDR3 is TGTGCCTGGAGTAAACAGGGGAACACTGAAGCTTTCTTT. The whole variable domain, remainder taken from reference TRBV30 and TRBJ1-1, is SQTIHQWPATLVQPVGSPLSLECTVEGTSNPNLYWYRQAAGRGLQLLFYSVGIGQISSEVPQNLSASRPQDRQFILSSKKLLLSDSGFYLCAWSKQGNTEAFFGQGTRLTVV.